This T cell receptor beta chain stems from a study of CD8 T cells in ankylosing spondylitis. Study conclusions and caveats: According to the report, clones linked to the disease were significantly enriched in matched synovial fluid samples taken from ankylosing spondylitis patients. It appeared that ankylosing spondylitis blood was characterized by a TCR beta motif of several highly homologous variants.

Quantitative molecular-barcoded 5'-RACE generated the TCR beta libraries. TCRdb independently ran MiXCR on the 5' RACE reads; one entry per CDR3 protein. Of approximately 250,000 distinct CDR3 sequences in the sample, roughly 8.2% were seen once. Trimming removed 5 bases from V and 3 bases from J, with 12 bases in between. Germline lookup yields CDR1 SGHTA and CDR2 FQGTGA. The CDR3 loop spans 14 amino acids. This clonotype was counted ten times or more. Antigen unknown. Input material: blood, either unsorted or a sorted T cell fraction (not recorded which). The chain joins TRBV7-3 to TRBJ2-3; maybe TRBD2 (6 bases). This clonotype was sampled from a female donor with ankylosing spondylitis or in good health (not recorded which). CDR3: CASSLQSGTDTQYF. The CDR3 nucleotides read TGTGCCAGCAGCCTCCAGAGCGGGACAGATACGCAGTATTTT.